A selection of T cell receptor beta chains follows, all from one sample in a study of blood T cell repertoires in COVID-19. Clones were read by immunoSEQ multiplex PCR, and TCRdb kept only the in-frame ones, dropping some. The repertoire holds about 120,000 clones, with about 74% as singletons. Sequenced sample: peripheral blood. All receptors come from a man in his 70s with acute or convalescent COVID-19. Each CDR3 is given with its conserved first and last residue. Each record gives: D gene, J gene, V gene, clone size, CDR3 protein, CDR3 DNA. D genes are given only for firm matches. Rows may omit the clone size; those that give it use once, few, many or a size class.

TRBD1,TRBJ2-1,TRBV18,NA,CASSATGARDNEQFF,TGTGCCAGCTCGGCAACAGGGGCGCGGGACAATGAGCAGTTCTTC
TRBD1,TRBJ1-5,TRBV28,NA,CASSLFFLRDRDNQPQHF,TGTGCCAGCAGTTTATTCTTCCTCCGGGACAGGGACAATCAGCCCCAGCATTTT
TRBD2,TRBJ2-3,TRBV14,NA,CASSRGSGSTDTQYF,TGTGCCAGCAGCCGGGGTAGCGGGAGCACAGATACGCAGTATTTT
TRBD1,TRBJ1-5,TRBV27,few,CASSTSGTGGLVQPQHF,TGTGCCAGCAGTACTTCCGGGACAGGGGGATTGGTTCAGCCCCAGCATTTT
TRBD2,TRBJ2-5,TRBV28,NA,CASVGRTYSEAQYF,TGTGCCAGCGTCGGGAGGACCTATAGTGAAGCCCAGTACTTC
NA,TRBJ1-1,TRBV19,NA,CASSMNGGTEAFF,TGTGCCAGTAGTATGAACGGCGGCACTGAAGCTTTCTTT
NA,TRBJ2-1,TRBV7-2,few,CASSLVPGIVYNEQFF,TGTGCCAGCAGCTTAGTTCCAGGAATAGTCTACAATGAGCAGTTCTTC
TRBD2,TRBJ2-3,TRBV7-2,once,CASRRGLAGSADTQYF,TGTGCCAGCAGGCGCGGACTAGCGGGATCGGCAGATACGCAGTATTTT
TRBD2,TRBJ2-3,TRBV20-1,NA,CSASVKRGSTDTQYF,TGCAGTGCTAGTGTCAAGCGGGGGAGCACAGATACGCAGTATTTT
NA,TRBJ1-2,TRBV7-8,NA,CASSLVSGAGYTF,TGTGCCAGCAGCTTAGTCTCAGGGGCTGGCTACACCTTC
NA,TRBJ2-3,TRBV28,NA,CASSPKSTQYF,TGTGCCAGCAGCCCCAAATCTACGCAGTATTTT
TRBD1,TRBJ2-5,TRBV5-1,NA,CASSFIGTVQETQYF,TGCGCCAGCAGCTTTATTGGGACAGTCCAAGAGACCCAGTACTTC
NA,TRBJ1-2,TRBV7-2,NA,CASSLGQVRGGYTF,TGTGCCAGCAGCTTAGGACAGGTCCGGGGTGGCTACACCTTC
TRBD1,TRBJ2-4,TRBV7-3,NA,CASGTGGKNIQYF,TGTGCCAGCGGGACAGGGGGCAAAAACATTCAGTACTTC
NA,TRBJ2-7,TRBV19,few,CASSAGAVSSYEQYF,TGTGCCAGTAGTGCCGGAGCGGTTAGCTCCTACGAGCAGTACTTC
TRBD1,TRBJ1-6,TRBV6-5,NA,CASGRGNNSPLHF,TGTGCCAGCGGCAGGGGGAATAATTCACCCCTCCACTTT
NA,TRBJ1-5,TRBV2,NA,CASSGGGAVAQHF,TGTGCCAGCAGTGGGGGAGGGGCAGTAGCCCAGCATTTT
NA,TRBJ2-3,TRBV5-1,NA,CASKKTGITDTQYF,TGCGCCAGCAAAAAGACAGGTATCACAGATACGCAGTATTTT
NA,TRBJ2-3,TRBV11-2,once,CASSLGSSGSTDTQYF,TGTGCCAGCAGCTTAGGCTCGAGCGGGAGCACAGATACGCAGTATTTT